This TCR beta chain came from a study of blood T cell repertoires in COVID-19. Study-wide context: From the United States, Italy and Spain came samples of acute and convalescent COVID-19.

Original processing notes: From reference gene primer amplification, estimates of nucleated cell counts were derived. Assay used: immunoSEQ multiplex PCR; TCRdb lists only in-frame clones, some missing. The DNA gave D and trimming, while V, J and clone size come from that table. In the table there are about 180,000 clones, approximately 81% of which are singletons. Participant reports of clinical history set cohort assignment. Germline CDR1 is SGHVS and CDR2 is FQNEAQ. This CDR3 is built from 17 residues. The ends lost 1 base at V and 7 bases at J; junction bases unmatched: 13. The V gene is TRBV7-8, the J gene TRBJ1-5, with 7 nucleotides matching TRBD1. This clonotype was obtained from a man in his sixties who had recovered from COVID-19. The sequencing sample was made of PBMCs or T cells enriched from blood (not recorded which). CDR3 nucleotide sequence: TGTGCCAGCAGCTTAGGTGCCAGGGGGTTAGGAAAACAGCCCCAGCATTTT. Encoded protein: CASSLGARGLGKQPQHF.